This T cell receptor (beta chain) was recovered during a study of T cell repertoires in cytomegalovirus infection (dated by TCRdb to between 2018 and 2021). For the study in its entirety: Because public TCR beta signatures pointed to carriage of CMV infection together with the matching HLA type, the HLA type of each donor mattered for the analysis.

The junction shows trimming of 4 bases on V and 0 bases on J, plus 15 bases between the germline ends. As encoded in the germline V gene, CDR1 is SGHVS while CDR2 is FQNEAQ. The CDR3 starts with the cysteine, ends with the phenylalanine, and has 16 residues. The only DNA kept is the CDR3, 48 bases in frame from the first base. This clonotype was recorded many times. Its target antigen remains unknown. No quality values exist for individual bases; no much larger clone is one base distant. The run used an Illumina HiSeq 1500. TCRdb handled the public reads itself, with Q25 trimming in fastp and clone calling in MiXCR, and kept productive beta chains. Under each unique CDR3 protein, matching rows form one entry showing the most common genes and DNA. The sample table shows some 240,000 distinct CDR3 sequences, and more than 15% are seen once. The biggest ten clones account for about half of the sample. Results the study describes overall, beyond this receptor: The ex vivo response was dominated by HLA-C-restricted CMV-specific TCR beta clonotypes, which also provided the single most frequent clonotype in two of eight donors. In both this cohort and an independent roughly 350-donor cohort, the cumulative frequency of public TCR beta family members distinguished carriers of CMV infection plus the relevant HLA type.

Recombination joined TRBV7-8 with TRBJ1-1, and perhaps TRBD1 as D gene, on 6 matching bases. The source material was CD8+ T cells from PBMCs. This clonotype originated in a human donor in good health (CMV status not recorded). Some clones in this sample may be carry-over from other donors' samples. In nucleotides, the sequence is TGTGCCAGCAGCTCCGACGCAGGACAGATGAACACTGAAGCTTTCTTT. It is translated as CASSSDAGQMNTEAFF.